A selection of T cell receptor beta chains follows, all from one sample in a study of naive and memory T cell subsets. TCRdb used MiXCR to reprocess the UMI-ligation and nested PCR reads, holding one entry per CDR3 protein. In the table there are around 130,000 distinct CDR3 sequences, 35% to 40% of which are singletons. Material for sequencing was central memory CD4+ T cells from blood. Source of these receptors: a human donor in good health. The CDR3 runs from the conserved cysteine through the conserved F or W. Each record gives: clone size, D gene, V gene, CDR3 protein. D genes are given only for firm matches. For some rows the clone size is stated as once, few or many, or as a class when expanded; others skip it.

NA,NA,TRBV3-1,CASSQGVYEQYF
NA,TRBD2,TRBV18,CASSPGQIAGGPNEQFF
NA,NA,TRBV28,CASRVGGQAIYEQYF
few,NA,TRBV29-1,CSVVGVANEKLFF
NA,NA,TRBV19,CASKARRGLDTQYF
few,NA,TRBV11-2,CASRSLGTGNTIYF
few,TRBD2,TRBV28,CASSFRNGRAAQYF
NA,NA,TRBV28,CASSLTGYYGYTF
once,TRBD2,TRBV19,CASNPGPGLAGGRYNEQFF
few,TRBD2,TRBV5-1,CASSLHTSSGRAMNTQYF
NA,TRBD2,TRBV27,CASSTGGGDTQYF
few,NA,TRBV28,CASSSRRLPSTDTQYF
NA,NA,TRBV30,CAWSRRGFNQPQHF
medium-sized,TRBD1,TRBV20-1,CSARYGTGGTNEQFF
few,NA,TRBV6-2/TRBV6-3,CASSYNQRAYEQYF
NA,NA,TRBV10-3,CAISRNGQTDTQYF
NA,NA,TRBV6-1,CASRSAGGNWGNQPQHF
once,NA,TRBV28,CASSLNMGYTDTQYF
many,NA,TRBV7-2,CASSPRTDTQYF
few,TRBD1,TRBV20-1,CSARALTGTGVYNQPQHF
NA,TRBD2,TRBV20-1,CSGGGLTYEQYF
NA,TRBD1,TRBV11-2,CASSPWTGSYNEQFF
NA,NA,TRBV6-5,CASRKQGSGNEKLFF
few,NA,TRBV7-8,CASSLFGDKNEQFF
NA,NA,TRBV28,CASRPNRGQGPYNEQFF
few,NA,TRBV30,CAWSRDVGYEQYF
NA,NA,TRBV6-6,CAIAAGGRTEAFF
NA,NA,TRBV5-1,CASSLGSNTGELFF
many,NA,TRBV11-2,CATAFSLRRANYGYTF
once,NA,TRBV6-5,CASSRSVGLNTEAFF
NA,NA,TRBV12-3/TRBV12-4,CASSEFPAETMSYNEQFF
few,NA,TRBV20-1,CSASKGGDYGYTF
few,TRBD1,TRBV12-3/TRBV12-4,CASSARDRGGNEQFF
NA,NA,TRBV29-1,CSVRVTYNEQFF
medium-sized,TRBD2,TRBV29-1,CSVNRDYYNEQFF
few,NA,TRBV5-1,CASSLSEDTQYF
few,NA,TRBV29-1,CSVVRGDSEQYF
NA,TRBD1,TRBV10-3,CAMRQGSNTEAFF
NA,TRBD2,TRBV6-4,CASSEISGNTDTQYF
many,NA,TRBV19,CASGALRINEQFF
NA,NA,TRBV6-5,CASRNPTGPAFF
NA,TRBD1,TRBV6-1,CASRSGQGAVYEQYF
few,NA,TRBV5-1,CASSLSDSKYEQYF
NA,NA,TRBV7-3,CASSLTAGLGYTF
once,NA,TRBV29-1,CSGGHQVSEQYF
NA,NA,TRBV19,CASRKVSVNTGELFF
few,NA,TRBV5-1,CASSLQESSTNEQFF
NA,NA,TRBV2,CASSGRFGEQFF
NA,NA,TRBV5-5,CASSLEVPYEQYF
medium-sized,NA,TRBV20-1,CSVVRDFNEQYF
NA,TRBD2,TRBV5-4,CASGASGRSSEQYF
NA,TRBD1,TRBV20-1,CSATLRQGGSSPLHF
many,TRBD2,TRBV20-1,CSAASLTSGRGNEQFF
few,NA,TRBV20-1,CSARVVSTDTQYF
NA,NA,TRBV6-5,CASRVTLNQPQHF
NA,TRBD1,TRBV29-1,CSAQGQGSGELFF
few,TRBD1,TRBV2,CASSPMGQGTYEQYF
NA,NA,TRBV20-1,CSARVPGGYDEQFF